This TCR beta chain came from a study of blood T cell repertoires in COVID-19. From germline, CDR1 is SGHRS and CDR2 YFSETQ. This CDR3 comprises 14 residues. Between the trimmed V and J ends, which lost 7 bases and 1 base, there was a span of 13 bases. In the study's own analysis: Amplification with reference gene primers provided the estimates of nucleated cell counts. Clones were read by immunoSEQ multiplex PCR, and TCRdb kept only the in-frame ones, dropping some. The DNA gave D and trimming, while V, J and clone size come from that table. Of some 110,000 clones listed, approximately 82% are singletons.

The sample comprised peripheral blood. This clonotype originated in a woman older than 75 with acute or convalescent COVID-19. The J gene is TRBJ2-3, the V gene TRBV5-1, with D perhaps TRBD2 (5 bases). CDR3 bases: TGCGCCAGCGCGAAACTAGTGGGCACAGATACGCAGTATTTT. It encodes CASAKLVGTDTQYF.